The 22 T cell receptor beta chains listed next were all sequenced from one sample in a study of blood T cell repertoires in COVID-19. This table comes from immunoSEQ multiplex PCR, and its TCRdb copy is limited to in-frame clones, with some not included. The data show roughly 150,000 clones, with over 80% seen just once and around 5.1% held by the top ten. The source material was PBMCs or T cells enriched from blood (not recorded which). These receptors came from a man between 70 and 80 years old who had been exposed to COVID-19.

For this clone: A junction boundary mismatches the germline segment, possibly from a read error. The chain uses TRBV6-1 and TRBJ1-5; no reliable D call. This CDR3 is 16 amino acids long. CDR1 is MNHNS, CDR2 SASEGT, per germline. CDR3 loop: CASSDPPDAGVPLSDF. CDR3 DNA: TGTGCCAGCAGTGACCCCCCTGACGCCGGGGTGCCCCTCTCCGATTTT.

DNA of the CDR3: TGCGCCAGCAGCTACGGGGGCACAGATACGCAGTATTTT. It yields the protein CASSYGGTDTQYF. The rearrangement uses TRBV5-1 and TRBJ2-3; D might be TRBD2 (5 bases). V was cut by 3 bases and J by 1 base, with 6 bases left in between. CDR1 SGHRS and CDR2 YFSETQ come from the germline V gene. The CDR3 sequence is 13 residues long.

This clone was observed a handful of times. The chain links TRBV5-1 to TRBJ2-3; 11 bases line up with TRBD2. The CDR3 has 17 residues. V gave up 2 bases and J gave up 3 bases; unmatched junction bases: 8. Germline assignment: CDR1 SGHRS and CDR2 YFSETQ. The CDR3 region is CASSLKLAGGETDTQYF. The CDR3, as DNA: TGCGCCAGCAGCTTAAAGCTAGCGGGAGGTGAGACAGATACGCAGTATTTT.

This clone is a singleton in its sample. This chain joins TRBV7-2 and TRBJ2-1; TRBD2 aligns across 7 bases. V was pared by 1 base and J by 6 bases, with 6 bases of the junction left unmatched. This CDR3 has 15 amino acids. Germline CDR1 is SGHTA and CDR2 is FQGNSA. Written as DNA, the CDR3 is TGTGCCAGCAGCTTAGGCGGGAGAGTCGGCAATGAGCAGTTCTTC. Its translation: CASSLGGRVGNEQFF.

The chain joins TRBV7-2 to TRBJ2-1, with 7 bases that match TRBD2. Germline CDR1 is SGHTA and CDR2 is FQGNSA. V trimming: 5 bases; J trimming: 8 bases; junction bases outside the gene matches: 9. This CDR3 has 14 residues. This CDR3 reads CASSPRAGADEQFF. The CDR3 DNA sequence: TGTGCCAGCAGCCCGAGGGCGGGAGCCGATGAGCAGTTCTTC.

This clone has only a few counts. The chain employs TRBV7-9 and TRBJ2-2; TRBD1 might be the D (6 bases). The germline CDR1 and CDR2 sequences are SEHNR and FQNEAQ (reference sequence). V was shortened by 5 bases and J by 6 bases, with 13 bases between the two germline ends. The CDR3 is 14 residues long. The CDR3 here is CASSETGKAGELFF. Here the CDR3 DNA reads TGTGCCAGCAGCGAAACAGGGAAAGCCGGGGAGCTGTTTTTT.

Written as DNA, the CDR3 is TGTGCCAGCAGCGTAAACTCCTTAGCCAAAAACATTCAGTACTTC. Protein sequence: CASSVNSLAKNIQYF. V and J are TRBV9 and TRBJ2-4; D remains unclear. Deletions cut 1 base from V and 0 bases from J, with 8 bases between. Germline CDR1 and CDR2: SGDLS and YYNGEE. This CDR3 region has 15 residues.

The chain is built from TRBV5-1 and TRBJ1-2, with TRBD1 matching 9 bases. V lost 3 bases to trimming and J lost 6 bases; unmatched junction nucleotides: 3. The CDR3 runs 13 residues. Germline V gene lookup returns CDR1 SGHRS and CDR2 YFSETQ. In DNA form, the CDR3 reads TGCGCCAGCAGCTGGGGACAGGGCGATGGCTACACCTTC. It yields the protein CASSWGQGDGYTF.

The chain has TRBV28 and TRBJ2-7; TRBD2 matches 8 bases. The CDR3 runs to 13 residues. Looked up from germline, CDR1 is MDHEN and CDR2 is SYDVKM. V lost 11 bases, J lost 6 bases, and 12 bases stayed unmatched. The CDR3 nucleotides are TGTGCCGCCGGGGGGGTGTCTACGGGCGAGCAGTACTTC. Its protein product is CAAGGVSTGEQYF.

The chain's CDR3 is CASSFPGLPNEQFF. CDR3 DNA: TGTGCCAGCAGCTTCCCCGGACTGCCAAATGAGCAGTTCTTC. The chain recombines TRBV11-2 with TRBJ2-1; D is possibly TRBD2 (5 bases). The germline V gene has CDR1 SGHAT and CDR2 FQNNGV. This CDR3 region has 14 residues. The V gene lost 3 bases and the J gene lost 7 bases, with 13 bases spanning the gap.

The rearrangement joins TRBV7-6 to TRBJ2-7; TRBD1 aligns across 8 bases. J gave up 6 bases and V 1 base, and 8 bases lay outside the gene matches. The CDR3 is 15 residues long. In germline, CDR1 is SGHVS, CDR2 FNYEAQ. CDR3 DNA sequence: TGTGCCAGCAGCTTAGTAACCCGACAGGGGAGCGAGCAGTACTTC. As protein: CASSLVTRQGSEQYF.

The CDR3 protein is CASSLSYTEAFF. DNA of the CDR3: TGTGCCAGTAGTTTGTCCTACACTGAAGCTTTCTTT. The rearrangement joins TRBV19 to TRBJ1-1; the D is unclear. Germline assignment: CDR1 LNHDA and CDR2 SQIVND (reference sequence). The CDR3 spans 12 residues. Trimming took 5 bases from V and 3 from J, leaving 7 bases between them.

This chain connects TRBV5-8 to TRBJ2-5, with TRBD2 as a possible D gene (7 bases). CDR3 length: 16 residues. Trimming cost V 4 bases and J 5 bases, with 21 bases left between them. In germline, CDR1 is SGHTS, CDR2 YDEGEE. CDR3 sequence (DNA): TGTGCCAGCAGCCCGGGGAAGGGCAGGGGAGGGGAGACCCAGTACTTC. This sequence encodes CASSPGKGRGGETQYF.

The J gene is TRBJ1-4, the V gene TRBV27; no reliable D call. Trimming took off 6 bases at V and 8 bases at J, with 16 bases between the two ends. CDR3 length: 14 residues. CDR1 MNHEY and CDR2 SMNVEV come from the germline V gene (reference sequence). The CDR3 DNA reads TGTGCCAGCAGGAGCGGTCGAGATGGCGAAAAACTGTTTTTT. It is translated as CASRSGRDGEKLFF.

The chain employs TRBV4-1 and TRBJ2-3; 11 positions match TRBD2. The CDR3 sequence is 17 residues long. The V gene's germline CDR1 is MGHRA and CDR2 YSYEKL. V was clipped by 3 bases and J by 2 bases; unmatched bases: 7. Here the CDR3 reads CASSQATSGAHTDTQYF. DNA of the CDR3: TGCGCCAGCAGCCAGGCGACTAGCGGGGCCCACACAGATACGCAGTATTTT.

The chain links TRBV27 to TRBJ1-1; D might be TRBD1 (6 bases). The germline V gene encodes CDR1 MNHEY and CDR2 SMNVEV (reference sequence). V was pared by 8 bases and J by 0 bases, with 13 bases between. The CDR3 runs to 14 residues. The CDR3 protein is CASPGGHLNTEAFF. As DNA, the CDR3 is TGTGCCAGCCCTGGGGGACACCTGAACACTGAAGCTTTCTTT.

V is TRBV5-5 and J is TRBJ1-2; 11 positions match TRBD1. Germline CDR1 reads SGHKS; CDR2 reads YYEKEE (reference sequence). This CDR3 has 17 residues. Trimming removed 3 bases from V and 4 bases from J; junction bases left unmatched: 11. DNA for the CDR3: TGTGCCAGCAGCTATAGGACAGGGGGCTTTGGAGGCTATGGCTACACCTTC. Its protein is CASSYRTGGFGGYGYTF.

This chain links TRBV9 with TRBJ2-5, with D possibly TRBD1 on 6 matching bases. From germline, CDR1 is SGDLS and CDR2 YYNGEE. Trimming cost V 4 bases and J 4 bases, with 14 bases left between them. This CDR3 contains 14 residues. DNA for the CDR3: TGTGCCAGCAGCCCCCGGACAGTGGGAGAGACCCAGTACTTC. This gives the protein CASSPRTVGETQYF.

The chain links TRBV5-1 to TRBJ2-7; no clear D gene. The CDR3 is made up of 14 amino acids. Trimming cost V 0 bases and J 1 base, with 8 bases left between them. The germline V gene encodes CDR1 SGHRS and CDR2 YFSETQ. CDR3 nucleotides: TGCGCCAGCAGCTTGGCCGTCCGGTCCTACGAGCAGTACTTC. This encodes CASSLAVRSYEQYF.

J is TRBJ1-1 and V is TRBV24-1; TRBD1 agrees at 7 bases. V was pared by 7 bases and J by 0 bases, with 7 bases of the junction left unmatched. Germline assignment: CDR1 KGHDR and CDR2 SFDVKD. The CDR3 runs to 15 residues. The CDR3 nucleotides are TGTGCCACCAGACGGACAGGAGATATGAACACTGAAGCTTTCTTT. Amino acids: CATRRTGDMNTEAFF.

The chain combines TRBV7-8 with TRBJ2-6, with D uncertain. The germline V gene encodes CDR1 SGHVS and CDR2 FQNEAQ. V gave up 3 bases and J gave up 0 bases, with 12 bases separating them. This CDR3 comprises 17 residues. CDR3 nucleotides: TGTGCCAGCAGCTTGTACGAGTTCTCCTCTGGGGCCAACGTCCTGACTTTC. This encodes CASSLYEFSSGANVLTF.

The CDR3 DNA is TGTGCCAGCAGCACCGACAGAACGAGCACAGATACGCAGTATTTT. Protein product: CASSTDRTSTDTQYF. This chain uses TRBV7-2 with TRBJ2-3, with D perhaps matching TRBD1 (5 bases). The CDR3 contains 15 residues. The germline CDR1 and CDR2 sequences are SGHTA and FQGNSA. V dropped 5 bases and J dropped 0 bases, with 12 bases sitting between them.